This TCR beta chain was retrieved from a study of blood T cells in healthy people across ages. Through a sample-barcoded 5' primer and a J-beta primer mix, a second PCR was run for about 7 to 12 cycles. Each CDR3 protein is one row after TCRdb ran MiXCR on the 5' RACE reads. Seen here are some 760,000 distinct CDR3 sequences, 20% to 25% observed once, and the top ten hold approximately 4%. The CDR3 length is 15 residues. The germline CDR1 and CDR2 sequences are DFQATT and SNEGSKA (reference sequence). The germline V and J ends were trimmed by 6 bases and 2 bases, with 20 bases remaining between them. This sample was shared with a second study, whose subject was T cells of mothers and their children. That work contributes: The authors used all extracted RNA for cDNA synthesis, at around 1.5 ug per 15 ul.

Sequenced: blood. The TCR sequence derives from a boy younger than 18 in good health. The V gene is TRBV20-1, the J gene TRBJ2-7; TRBD2 is a possible D gene (6 bases). CDR3 DNA sequence: TGCAGTGCCCGCCCAGTTGGGGGGATGACCTACGAGCAGTACTTC. Translating it yields CSARPVGGMTYEQYF.